This T cell receptor beta chain was found in a study of cytomegalovirus exposure and HLA in healthy donors (dated by TCRdb to 2016 to 2017). Regarding the study in general: An earlier analysis of approximately 600 of the donors reported 276 Gb of sequence data and 100 million to 140 million unique TCR beta sequences from 190 million or so T cells. Roughly 300 gigabases of sequencing data and around 85 million unique TCR sequences made up an early release that covered approximately 620 HLA-typed donors. The genetic ancestry cluster associated with self-reported Caucasian donors included 81% of the 350 to 500 genotyped donors. The aim of the study was to test whether cataloging public T cell receptors could identify signatures of past pathogen exposure. The T cell repertoires of some 670 subjects were profiled by immunosequencing and related to cytomegalovirus serostatus. In addition to the first cohort of 666 subjects, a separate validation cohort of about 120 different subjects was used. High-throughput TCR immunosequencing, statistical association of individual TCRs with disease status, and machine learning were combined to predict cytomegalovirus infection status. A later analysis re-examined previously published TCR beta repertoires from 500 to 700 donors and added high-resolution HLA genotyping to investigate patterns of TCR occurrence. In the later analysis, no new phenotypic data were used to find candidate immune exposures; instead, reliance was placed on TCR beta sequences and their occurrence across donors. An earlier analysis of some 500 of the donors applied high-throughput TCR beta sequencing to assess whether each TCR beta V gene segment acted as functional or pseudogenic. Donor age, sex, ethnicity and CMV serostatus were compiled together with the repertoire data. A later genetic analysis took genome-wide SNP genotypes for about 55% of the roughly 670 donors and used that subset as a discovery cohort. All discovery cohort repertoires had been generated on a single sequencing platform. Both class I and class II loci were covered by HLA typing, at four-digit resolution. Typing coverage varied by locus: about 620-630 donors for A, B, C, DRB1 and DQB1; roughly 510 for DQA1; some 610 for DPA1; 450 to 480 for DPB1. Because of strong linkage in the cohort, roughly five DR-DQ haplotypes were treated as single units for association and clustering. Among 300 to 500 genotyped donors of the cohort, an average of approximately 200,000 unique TCR beta nucleotide sequences was sequenced per donor, of which about 20% were non-productive. Broader findings and caveats from the paper: At a false discovery rate of 0.05, a later analysis linked fewer than 20,000 TCR beta sequences to specific HLA alleles. The sequencing pipeline was judged likely to have produced a cluster of highly shared sequence variants as a technical artifact. Across donors, most TCR sequences were observed very rarely, whereas some public TCRs were present in many individuals. According to a later genetic analysis, donors in an Asian-associated ancestry cluster had fewer N-insertions in productive TCRs than the roughly 670-donor mean. Because HLA typing was missing for some donors at each locus, association tests included only the typed subset. Cytomegalovirus status was reported to be diagnosed by the classifier with high specificity and sensitivity in both the original and validation cohorts. Correlated functional status among segregating V segments might be attributable to linkage disequilibrium, but an unknown experimental factor could not be ruled out. An earlier analysis of approximately 570 of the donors showed that most TCR beta V segments appeared in productive rearrangements either about 87% or about 30% of the time, which broadly matched IMGT annotations. Three of the identified cytomegalovirus-associated TCR beta chains were confirmed in vitro to be specific for cytomegalovirus antigens. A later analysis reported that several top co-occurrence clusters appeared linked to parvovirus B19, influenza, CMV and Epstein-Barr virus. A later genetic analysis associated a missense DCLRE1C variant with V-gene and J-gene trimming of TCR beta chains, and an independent cohort replicated the association. CMV serostatus was the only immune exposure information available for the cohort. The study listed 164 TCR beta chains as associated with cytomegalovirus. The presence/absence analyses assumed that sequencing depth was roughly uniform across donors, and that assumption may not be true. A further reported finding was that TCR beta sequences accurately predicted the HLA-A and HLA-B alleles for most subjects in the first cohort. The earlier analysis of almost 600 of the donors excluded 15 to 20 rarely observed V segments, including chromosome 9 orphons, because counts were too low. Assigning TCR associations to individual alleles was difficult when HLA alleles, especially DR and DQ, strongly co-occurred. The 87-base-pair reads could not distinguish some IMGT-functional V segments, including TRBV6-2 and TRBV6-3, so those segments were excluded. In a later analysis, TCR association rates were found to vary across HLA loci, with the most associated TCRs seen for DRB1 alleles and the fewest for HLA-C alleles. Compared with equally common non-associated chains, HLA-associated TCR beta chains in a later analysis were more clonally expanded and had lower generation probabilities. In a later analysis, most CMV-associated TCR beta chains were found to appear HLA-restricted, with HLA associations seemingly driven largely by CMV exposure. This cohort had only TCR beta chains sequenced, and the lack of alpha or paired-chain data limited which features could be detected. The authors suggested that the approach could potentially be generalized to other disease states and immunological phenotypes.

Concerning this clone itself: It lacks a known antigen. Base qualities were left out, and no much larger clone turns up one base away. Other DNA sequences in the same sample also yield this CDR3.

Including the terminal cysteine and phenylalanine, the CDR3 comprises 15 residues. Only CDR3 DNA is held: 45 bases, read in frame from base 1. Via the germline V gene, CDR1 is SNHLY and CDR2 FYNNEI. Germline trimming amounts to 4 bases on V and 4 bases on J, with 4 as the count of junction bases outside the gene matches. In total, approximately 610 healthy bone marrow donors made up the cohort. At the time of sampling, all cohort members were nominally healthy, though unrecorded immune exposures were likely present. The donor tested CMV seropositive, placing the donor among the 289 seropositive members of the cohort. Every donor gave a peripheral blood sample, and the peripheral blood mononuclear cells from that sample were used for TCR beta sequencing. Genomic DNA was extracted from the blood cell samples with the Qiagen DNeasy Blood Extraction Kit. Library generation was performed with the immunoSEQ multiplex PCR assay. For the multiplex PCR, a mixture combining 60 forward primers for TCR Vbeta segments and 13 reverse primers for TCR Jbeta segments was used. A multiplex PCR assay on genomic DNA amplified the CDR3 region of rearranged TCR beta genes. On the Illumina HiSeq System, the amplified TCR beta libraries were sequenced as 87-base-pair reads. The study's processing was this. Across the 700 or so repertoires, a later analysis counted tens of millions of unique TCR beta chains, 9 million to 14 million of which were shared by at least two donors. Raw reads were error-corrected and collapsed into unique sequences by a nearest-neighbor algorithm in which closely related sequences were merged to remove PCR and sequencing errors. V, D and J gene segments were assigned by aligning CDR3 sequences to IMGT reference sequences. For a sequence to be retained, a match of at least six nucleotides was required to both a V gene segment and a J gene segment. A rearrangement counted as productive if the CDR3 had no stop codons and remained in frame with V and J, and every other rearrangement counted as non-productive. Following IMGT convention, CDR3 was defined as the stretch from the second conserved V-encoded cysteine up to the conserved J-encoded phenylalanine. In an earlier analysis of approximately 500 of the donors, sequences lacking an unambiguous match to a single V gene segment were excluded. An earlier analysis of 587 of the donors called V segments functional above 56.7% productive rearrangements and segregating when the between-donor standard deviation exceeded 5%. A statistical classification framework was built for diagnosing cytomegalovirus status from the catalog of TCR beta chain sequences. A later analysis assigned V and J genes by comparing TCR nucleotide sequences with IMGT/GENE-DB human TR gene sequences. A later analysis assigned CDR3 sequences and most-parsimonious VDJ recombination scenarios with the TCRdist pipeline. In a later analysis, each TCR beta chain was defined by its CDR3 amino acid sequence together with its V-gene family, and reads lacking a unique V-gene family were excluded. In a later analysis, approximately 590 highly shared, low-generation-probability nucleotide sequences were removed to address suspected cross-contamination and a sequencing artifact. A later analysis calculated a clonal expansion index for each public chain from normalized within-repertoire ranks of inferred template counts. In a later analysis, generation probabilities were computed using a VDJ recombination model fitted to out-of-frame rearrangements, and the results were checked against IGoR. A later analysis scored TCR-TCR, TCR-HLA and TCR-CMV co-occurrence with hypergeometric tests, applying a repertoire-size bias correction to TCR pairs. False discovery rates were estimated in a later analysis by permuting HLA or CMV assignments 20 times. A later analysis grouped co-occurring TCRs with DBSCAN, adding TCRdist sequence similarity when clustering within HLA-allele-positive subsets. For co-occurrence clustering, repertoires with fewer than 30,000 or more than 120,000 public chains were excluded, along with 5 or 6 repertoires with anomalous nucleotide sharing. Held by TCRdb, this immuneACCESS table contains in-frame sequences only and omits some clones. Under half of the omission traces to an unresolved V gene where checked; the cause of the rest is unknown. The V and J calls and clone size are taken from that table; D and trimming were inferred from the DNA. This sample holds under 200,000 clones; roughly three quarters were observed only once. Jointly, the top ten make up under 9% of the sample.

Recombination connected TRBV2 to TRBJ2-1; a stretch of 10 junction bases matches TRBD2. The sequence was obtained from a woman in her forties in good health and CMV-seropositive. The source material was PBMCs. The CDR3 corresponds to CASSVPSGGYNEQFF. The nucleotides read TGTGCCAGCAGTGTCCCTAGCGGGGGTTACAATGAGCAGTTCTTC.